This entry features one T cell receptor (beta chain) sequence. Antigen specificity is unknown. The sample is drawn from a study of T and B cells in COVID-19 patients. Turning to the study itself: Recovered patients mostly had mild to moderate COVID-19 managed as outpatients. General observations from the study: Symptomatic-phase blood samples from mildly ill patients and early samples from severe cases were scarce.

Germline CDR1 reads MNHEY; CDR2 reads SVGAGI. Trimming took 5 bases from V and 4 from J, leaving 18 bases between them. This CDR3 has 16 residues. From blood, roughly 250-550 ng of genomic DNA served as TRB template. TRB rearrangements were amplified by multiplex PCR with BIOMED2 TRB-A/B primers. TCRdb processed the multiplex PCR reads anew with MiXCR; each CDR3 protein has one entry. This sample has about 2,100 distinct CDR3 sequences; around 25% occur once, and the top ten carry 50% to 75%. This clonotype was obtained from a human donor with active COVID-19. The specimen sequenced was blood. This chain connects TRBV6-5 to TRBJ2-1, with a weak D call TRBD1 (5 bases). The CDR3 DNA sequence: TGTGCCAGCAGTGAAATGGGGCAGTGGGGATACAATGAGCAGTTCTTC. Its protein product is CASSEMGQWGYNEQFF.